The 9 T cell receptor beta chains in this list originate from one sample, sequenced in a study of shared clonotypes between healthy human individuals. Clones were sequenced by immunoSEQ multiplex PCR, and TCRdb holds only the in-frame ones, with some missing. The repertoire holds some 980,000 clones, with 76% as singletons. Sequencing used memory CD4+ T cells sorted from blood. Subset given: CD45RA-negative fraction. These receptors originate from a man in his late teens or twenties in good health.

This chain links TRBV4-3 with TRBJ2-1; 7 nucleotides match TRBD2. Germline trimming cut 0 bases from V and 8 bases from J; bases unmatched to any gene: 13. Germline CDR1 and CDR2: LGHNA and YSLEER. There are 17 residues in the CDR3. CDR3: CASSQEGKAGRGDEQFF. The CDR3 DNA sequence: TGCGCCAGCAGCCAAGAAGGAAAAGCGGGGAGGGGCGATGAGCAGTTCTTC.

This chain joins TRBV7-2 and TRBJ2-5; D remains unclear. CDR3 length equals 12 residues. The germline V gene encodes CDR1 SGHTA and CDR2 FQGNSA. The V gene lost 5 bases and the J gene lost 5 bases, with 9 bases spanning the gap. The CDR3 DNA reads as TGTGCCAGCAGCCTGCAGAGGGAGACCCAGTACTTC. Its translation is CASSLQRETQYF.

CDR3 DNA: TGTGCCAGTAGTCCAGGGGGGTATGGCTACACCTTC. Translating it yields CASSPGGYGYTF. The chain links TRBV19 to TRBJ1-2; 7 bases match TRBD1. The CDR3 loop spans 12 amino acids. The ends lost 5 bases at V and 5 bases at J; junction bases unmatched: 2. Germline V gene data show CDR1 as LNHDA and CDR2 as SQIVND (reference sequence).

This clone was observed once. This rearrangement joins TRBV7-9 to TRBJ2-1, with 11 bases aligning to TRBD1. J was trimmed by 3 bases and V by 5 bases; bases with no gene match: 6. The CDR3 runs 16 residues. From germline, CDR1 is SEHNR and CDR2 FQNEAQ (reference sequence). The CDR3 sequence is CASSSRDRGSYNEQFF. CDR3 in DNA: TGTGCCAGCAGCAGCCGGGACAGGGGGAGCTACAATGAGCAGTTCTTC. Based on the CDR3 plus reference TRBV7-9 and TRBJ2-1, the full variable domain is DTGVSQNPRHKITKRGQNVTFRCDPISEHNRLYWYRQTLGQGPEFLTYFQNEAQLEKSRLLSDRFSAERPKGSFSTLEIQRTEQGDSAMYLCASSSRDRGSYNEQFFGPGTRLTVL.

V and J are TRBV5-1 and TRBJ2-7; D not resolved. Germline V CDR1 and CDR2: SGHRS, YFSETQ. The CDR3 covers 12 residues. V lost 4 bases, J lost 1 base, and 6 bases lay in between. CDR3 coding DNA: TGCGCCAGCAGCGGACGATCCTACGAGCAGTACTTC. Amino acid sequence: CASSGRSYEQYF.

The chain uses TRBV11-3 and TRBJ2-6; 10 bases are a match to TRBD1. V shed 3 bases and J 4 bases; nucleotides not matched to a gene: 0. CDR3 length: 15 residues. The germline gives CDR1 SGHNT, CDR2 YENEEA. CDR3 DNA sequence: TGTGCCAGCAGCTTGGGACAGGGGGGGGCCAACGTCCTGACTTTC. Protein sequence: CASSLGQGGANVLTF.

This rearrangement joins TRBV7-2 to TRBJ2-7; possibly TRBD1 or TRBD2 for D (5 bases each). In germline, CDR1 is SGHTA, CDR2 FQGNSA. Trimming cost V 6 bases and J 6 bases, with 18 bases left between them. The CDR3 covers 14 residues. The CDR3 region is CASSFEPGPLEQYF. Here the CDR3 DNA reads TGTGCCAGCAGTTTCGAGCCGGGGCCACTCGAGCAGTACTTC.

This clone was seen only once. This rearrangement joins TRBV5-5 to TRBJ2-7; 14 bases map to TRBD2. Germline CDR1 SGHKS, CDR2 YYEKEE (reference sequence). Germline trimming cut 2 bases from V and 6 bases from J; bases unmatched to any gene: 1. This CDR3 is built from 14 residues. The CDR3 nucleotides read TGTGCCAGCAGCTTCGGACTAGCGGGAGGCGAGCAGTACTTC. This codes for CASSFGLAGGEQYF.

V gene TRBV6-6 combines with J gene TRBJ2-7, with 10 bases matching TRBD2. Trimming cost V 6 bases and J 3 bases; bases outside gene matches: 5. Germline V gene lookup returns CDR1 MNHNY and CDR2 SVGAGI (reference sequence). This CDR3 spans 14 amino acids. The CDR3 sequence: CASSSASGGYEQYF. CDR3 bases: TGTGCCAGCAGCTCCGCTAGCGGGGGCTACGAGCAGTACTTC.